Below, 20 T cell receptor beta chains from the same sample are listed, as sequenced in a study of T cells after yellow fever vaccination. A single record per CDR3 protein comes from TCRdb applying MiXCR to the 5' RACE reads. The sample yields fewer than 650,000 distinct CDR3 sequences, roughly a fifth seen once. The sequencing here drew on PBMCs, taken less than 25 days after the first yellow fever vaccination. These receptors were taken from a man aged 18 to 30 who received the YFV17D yellow fever vaccine.

The chain is built from TRBV12-3 or TRBV12-4 and TRBJ2-4; D remains unclear. Between the trimmed V and J ends, which lost 7 bases and 9 bases, there was a span of 13 bases. The CDR3 length is 12 residues. The CDR3 sequence is CASKVDHGIQYF. The CDR3 DNA follows: TGTGCCAGCAAGGTCGATCACGGCATTCAGTACTTC.

The chain couples TRBV3-1 to TRBJ2-4; D remains unclear. Between the trimmed V and J ends, which lost 4 bases and 8 bases, there was a span of 18 bases. This CDR3 region has 15 residues. Germline V CDR1 and CDR2: LGHDT, YNNKEL (reference sequence). DNA of the CDR3: TGTGCCAGCAGCCCTTCCGGCCCGCGACGGGACATTCAGTACTTC. Its translation is CASSPSGPRRDIQYF.

The chain combines TRBV4-1 with TRBJ2-7; 10 nucleotides match TRBD2. The germline CDR1 and CDR2 sequences are MGHRA and YSYEKL. The V segment lost 8 bases and the J segment 0 bases; nucleotides outside the gene matches: 16. CDR3 length: 18 residues. The CDR3 here is CASALLIAGGPISYEQYF. The CDR3 coding sequence is TGCGCCAGCGCACTTTTAATAGCGGGGGGCCCTATCTCCTACGAGCAGTACTTC.

This clonotype was observed a few times. The chain employs TRBV9 and TRBJ1-1; no reliable D call. The V end was cut by 0 bases, the J end by 1 base, with 7 bases between. This CDR3 comprises 14 residues. From germline, CDR1 is SGDLS and CDR2 YYNGEE. The CDR3 coding sequence is TGTGCCAGCAGCGTAGACGCAGGGAACACTGAAGCTTTCTTT. Translation: CASSVDAGNTEAFF.

This chain connects TRBV19 to TRBJ2-7, with 8 positions matching TRBD2. This CDR3 is built from 13 residues. Trimming cost V 8 bases and J 7 bases; bases outside gene matches: 10. Looked up from germline, CDR1 is LNHDA and CDR2 is SQIVND (reference sequence). The CDR3: CASATGTRREQYF. CDR3 coding DNA: TGTGCCAGTGCTACCGGGACTAGACGGGAGCAGTACTTC.

This clonotype has only one observation. This chain joins TRBV5-4 and TRBJ1-1; D gene unclear. V was clipped by 3 bases and J by 0 bases, with 9 bases between them. Germline lookup yields CDR1 SGHNT and CDR2 YYREEE (reference sequence). The CDR3 has 14 amino acids. The CDR3 bases are TGTGCCAGCAGCTGGGAGGGCCTGAACACTGAAGCTTTCTTT. Translating it yields CASSWEGLNTEAFF.

The V gene is TRBV6-5, the J gene TRBJ1-2; tentative D call: TRBD1 (6 bases). The CDR3 contains 13 residues. V lost 4 bases and J lost 4, with 10 bases in between. Germline values: CDR1 MNHEY, CDR2 SVGAGI. CDR3 in DNA: TGTGCCAGCAGTTCAAGGGGGGCCTATGGCTACACCTTC. Translated, it gives CASSSRGAYGYTF.

The V and J genes are TRBV18 and TRBJ1-2; no reliable D call. V gave up 2 bases and J gave up 6 bases, with 13 bases separating them. In germline, CDR1 is KGHSH, CDR2 LQKENI. The CDR3 covers 14 residues. The CDR3 sequence: CASSPSMDGDGYTF. Written as DNA, the CDR3 is TGTGCCAGCTCACCATCCATGGACGGAGATGGCTACACCTTC.

The genes are TRBV7-2 and TRBJ2-1; perhaps TRBD2 as D (6 bases). Per the germline V gene, CDR1 is SGHTA and CDR2 is FQGNSA. This CDR3 comprises 13 residues. Trimming left V 5 bases short and J 6 bases short, with 11 bases between. CDR3 amino acids: CASSPTRFNEQFF. CDR3 bases: TGTGCCAGCAGCCCGACTAGGTTCAATGAGCAGTTCTTC.

The V call is TRBV5-6, the J call TRBJ1-5; 10 nucleotides agree with TRBD1. Losses at the gene ends were 4 bases for V and 0 bases for J; bases not matched to a gene: 16. The CDR3 has 20 amino acids. Germline CDR1 SGHDT, CDR2 YYEEEE. The CDR3 is CASSPRTGGKLAYSNQPQHF. The DNA of the CDR3 is TGTGCCAGCAGCCCACGGACAGGGGGGAAGCTCGCTTATAGCAATCAGCCCCAGCATTTT.

CDR3 DNA sequence: TGCGCCAGCAGCGTACGACAGGGGGCCGATAGCAATCAGCCCCAGCATTTT. Its translation: CASSVRQGADSNQPQHF. V gene TRBV4-1 combines with J gene TRBJ1-5; 10 nucleotides match TRBD1. Germline trimming cut 5 bases from V and 0 bases from J; bases unmatched to any gene: 7. Germline V CDR1 and CDR2: MGHRA, YSYEKL. This CDR3 spans 17 amino acids.

The chain employs TRBV4-1 and TRBJ2-2; 11 bases are shared with TRBD1. The CDR3 runs 16 residues. CDR1 MGHRA and CDR2 YSYEKL come from the germline V gene. The V gene end was trimmed by 3 bases and the J gene end by 7 bases; junction bases not matched to a gene: 7. In nucleotides, the CDR3 is TGCGCCAGCAGCCACGACGGGACAGGGGGGGACGGGGAGCTGTTTTTT. Translating it yields CASSHDGTGGDGELFF.

This clonotype was seen a few times. CDR3 amino acids: CASSEGPFGAQPQHF. The CDR3, as DNA: TGTGCCAGCAGCGAAGGCCCGTTTGGGGCTCAGCCCCAGCATTTT. This sequence joins TRBV5-5 and TRBJ1-5; tentatively, D is TRBD1 (5 bases). V was pared by 4 bases and J by 6 bases, with 17 bases between. The length of the CDR3 is 15 residues. The germline V gene encodes CDR1 SGHKS and CDR2 YYEKEE (reference sequence).

The CDR3 spells CSARPGQNNSPLHF. The CDR3 DNA sequence: TGCAGTGCTAGACCGGGACAGAATAATTCACCCCTCCACTTT. This chain joins TRBV20-1 and TRBJ1-6, with 7 bases aligning to TRBD1. The V gene end was trimmed by 2 bases and the J gene end by 5 bases; junction bases not matched to a gene: 3. Germline V gene data show CDR1 as DFQATT and CDR2 as SNEGSKA (reference sequence). This CDR3 has 14 residues.

This clonotype was counted many times. The V call is TRBV5-1, the J call TRBJ2-5, with D unresolved. The CDR3 length is 13 residues. V shed 0 bases and J shed 4 bases, with 7 bases lying between them. In germline, CDR1 is SGHRS, CDR2 YFSETQ. DNA for the CDR3: TGCGCCAGCAGCTTGGGTAGCCGAGAGACCCAGTACTTC. Protein sequence: CASSLGSRETQYF.

J is TRBJ2-1 and V is TRBV7-9; D gene unclear. Trimming took 5 bases from V and 6 from J, leaving 8 bases between them. Germline assignment: CDR1 SEHNR and CDR2 FQNEAQ (reference sequence). The CDR3 sequence is 12 residues long. CDR3 in amino acids: CASSGKSNEQFF. The CDR3 coding sequence is TGTGCCAGCAGCGGTAAGAGCAATGAGCAGTTCTTC. Using reference TRBV7-9 and TRBJ2-1 for the parts outside the CDR3, the full variable domain is DTGVSQNPRHKITKRGQNVTFRCDPISEHNRLYWYRQTLGQGPEFLTYFQNEAQLEKSRLLSDRFSAERPKGSFSTLEIQRTEQGDSAMYLCASSGKSNEQFFGPGTRLTVL.

The chain links TRBV14 to TRBJ1-1, with TRBD1 as a possible D gene (6 bases). CDR1 SGHDN and CDR2 FVKESK come from the germline V gene. V was pared by 4 bases and J by 6 bases, with 15 bases between. CDR3 length: 14 residues. CDR3 sequence reads: CASSPGEGRAEAFF. The DNA of the CDR3 is TGTGCCAGCAGCCCAGGGGAGGGGCGAGCTGAAGCTTTCTTT.

The chain links TRBV2 to TRBJ2-1; D is uncertain. The germline gives CDR1 SNHLY, CDR2 FYNNEI. The ends were cut back, 8 bases at V and 8 bases at J, with 16 bases in the middle. The CDR3 totals 13 residues. The CDR3 region is CASGDFRGDEQFF. DNA of the CDR3: TGTGCCAGCGGGGATTTTCGCGGCGATGAGCAGTTCTTC. The full variable domain, completed using reference TRBV2 and TRBJ2-1, is EPEVTQTPSHQVTQMGQEVILRCVPISNHLYFYWYRQILGQKVEFLVSFYNNEISEKSEIFDDQFSVERPDGSNFTLKIRSTKLEDSAMYFCASGDFRGDEQFFGPGTRLTVL.

This sequence joins TRBV7-2 and TRBJ2-3; tentative D call: TRBD2 (5 bases). Germline V gene lookup returns CDR1 SGHTA and CDR2 FQGNSA. This CDR3 has 10 amino acids. Trimming removed 8 bases at V and 5 bases at J, with 5 bases between. CDR3: CASRGDTQYF. In DNA, the CDR3 is TGTGCCAGCCGGGGAGATACGCAGTATTTT.

In this sample, this clonotype turned up a few times. The chain employs TRBV4-3 and TRBJ2-3; 9 positions agree with TRBD1. This CDR3 has 16 amino acids. J was trimmed by 2 bases and V by 4 bases; bases with no gene match: 7. The V gene's germline CDR1 is LGHNA and CDR2 YSLEER. The CDR3: CASSLAGQGYTDTQYF. Written as DNA, the CDR3 is TGCGCCAGCAGCCTCGCGGGACAGGGCTACACAGATACGCAGTATTTT.